The next 15 T cell receptor beta chains were all read from a single sample in a study of blood T cell repertoires in COVID-19 (dated by TCRdb to between 2020 and 2021). Receptors were amplified or captured by the immunoSEQ multiplex PCR assay. As stored in TCRdb, this immuneACCESS dataset retains in-frame rearrangements with V and J assigned. A fraction of the clones does not appear; measured against another copy, unresolved V genes explain less than half of the discrepancy, and the remainder lacks a known reason. Recorded for this sample are 200,000 to 250,000 clones; about 76% of them occurred a single time. The ten largest clonotypes hold approximately 9% of the sample. The specimen was PBMCs or T cells enriched from blood (not recorded which). These receptors were collected from a woman between 50 and 59 years old with acute COVID-19.

This rearrangement joins TRBV7-2 to TRBJ1-5, with D possibly TRBD1 on 5 matching bases. V lost 2 bases to trimming and J lost 4 bases, with 12 bases between them. The CDR3 sequence is 15 residues long. Germline V gene data show CDR1 as SGHTA and CDR2 as FQGNSA. The CDR3 sequence: CASSLSLGGNQPQHF. In DNA, the CDR3 is TGTGCCAGCAGCTTAAGCCTGGGGGGAAATCAGCCCCAGCATTTT.

The chain is built from TRBV18 and TRBJ1-2; weak D call: TRBD1 (6 bases). Trimming shortened V by 6 bases and J by 0 bases, and 14 bases separated the two germline ends. Germline V CDR1 and CDR2: KGHSH, LQKENI. The CDR3 is 15 amino acids. CDR3 in DNA: TGTGCCAGCTCTGAGACAGGCCGGACTAACTATGGCTACACCTTC. Its translation is CASSETGRTNYGYTF. The complete variable domain, with remaining parts taken from reference TRBV18 and TRBJ1-2, reads NAGVMQNPRHLVRRRGQEARLRCSPMKGHSHVYWYRQLPEEGLKFMVYLQKENIIDESGMPKERFSAEFPKEGPSILRIQQVVRGDSAAYFCASSETGRTNYGYTFGSGTRLTVV.

J is TRBJ1-1 and V is TRBV15, with TRBD1 matching over 7 bases. This CDR3 is 14 amino acids long. The V and J ends lost 7 bases and 0 bases, in that order; junction bases with no gene match: 5. The V gene's germline CDR1 is LNHNV and CDR2 YYDKDF (reference sequence). In DNA, the CDR3 is TGTGCCACCACTACAGGGGCCGTGAACACTGAAGCTTTCTTT. Translation: CATTTGAVNTEAFF.

J is TRBJ2-1 and V is TRBV10-1, with 10 bases identical to TRBD2. Looked up from germline, CDR1 is WNHNN and CDR2 is SYGVQD (reference sequence). J was trimmed by 2 bases and V by 5 bases; bases with no gene match: 3. The CDR3 runs to 15 residues. The chain's CDR3 is CASSLAGVPYNEQFF. DNA for the CDR3: TGCGCCAGCAGTCTAGCGGGGGTGCCCTACAATGAGCAGTTCTTC.

V usage is TRBV3-1 (or the pseudogene TRBV3-2) and J usage is TRBJ2-1; TRBD1 matches at 8 bases. V gave up 4 bases and J gave up 6 bases; unmatched junction bases: 11. Germline lookup yields CDR1 LGHDT and CDR2 YNNKEL (reference sequence). This CDR3 is 16 amino acids long. The chain's CDR3 is CASSPHPTGVGNEQFF. The DNA for the CDR3 is TGTGCCAGCAGCCCCCACCCGACAGGGGTTGGCAATGAGCAGTTCTTC.

This clone has only a few counts. The V call is TRBV7-2, the J call TRBJ2-7, with 16 bases identical to TRBD2. The CDR3 has 17 residues. Germline trimming cut 5 bases from V and 4 bases from J; bases unmatched to any gene: 8. CDR1 and CDR2 from the germline V gene are SGHTA and FQGNSA. The CDR3 coding sequence is TGTGCCAGCAGCCCGGGACTAGCGGGAGGGCCACGGTACGAGCAGTACTTC. This sequence encodes CASSPGLAGGPRYEQYF.

This clone was picked up one time. The chain has TRBV7-6 and TRBJ2-7, with TRBD1 matching over 8 bases. Germline V gives CDR1 SGHVS, CDR2 FNYEAQ. This CDR3 is 16 amino acids long. V lost 1 base, J lost 6 bases, and 11 bases stayed unmatched. This chain's CDR3 is CASSLGVWTGKGEQYF. The CDR3 DNA follows: TGTGCCAGCAGCTTAGGAGTCTGGACAGGGAAGGGCGAGCAGTACTTC.

This sequence joins TRBV18 and TRBJ2-7, with a tentative D call TRBD1 (6 bases). CDR3 size: 15 residues. Germline loops: CDR1 KGHSH, CDR2 LQKENI. Trimming took 3 bases from V and 4 from J, leaving 16 bases between them. The CDR3: CASSPAPRGSYEQYF. Written as DNA, the CDR3 is TGTGCCAGCTCACCCGCCCCGAGGGGGAGTTACGAGCAGTACTTC.

CDR3 DNA sequence: TGTGCCAGCAGTTATGGTAGCACAGGGGCAGAGACCCAGTACTTC. As protein: CASSYGSTGAETQYF. The J gene is TRBJ2-5, the V gene TRBV6-6, with TRBD1 matching over 7 bases. The CDR3 has 15 amino acids. The germline CDR1 and CDR2 sequences are MNHNY and SVGAGI (reference sequence). V shed 3 bases and J 4 bases; nucleotides not matched to a gene: 8.

The chain links TRBV10-2 to TRBJ2-1; the D is unclear. This CDR3 has 15 residues. Trimming cost V 5 bases and J 4 bases, with 15 bases left between them. Germline V gene data show CDR1 as WSHSY and CDR2 as SAAADI. The DNA for the CDR3 is TGCGCCAGCAGTCTAGAGAATTCAAAATACAATGAGCAGTTCTTC. Amino acids: CASSLENSKYNEQFF.

The chain's CDR3 is CASRGQGLAGTGEQYF. The CDR3 DNA sequence: TGCGCCAGCAGGGGCCAGGGGCTAGCGGGAACGGGCGAGCAGTACTTC. V and J are TRBV5-1 and TRBJ2-7; the match to TRBD2 covers 9 bases. Germline V gene data show CDR1 as SGHRS and CDR2 as YFSETQ. Trimming took 5 bases from V and 6 from J; bases not matched to a gene: 15. This CDR3 is 16 amino acids long.

The V gene is TRBV2, the J gene TRBJ2-7, with 10 positions matching TRBD2. V was pared by 7 bases and J by 12 bases, with 9 bases of the junction left unmatched. CDR3 length: 12 amino acids. CDR1 SNHLY and CDR2 FYNNEI come from the germline V gene. The CDR3 DNA sequence: TGTGCCAGCAAGCCTAGCGGGGGAGGGGTGTACTTC. It specifies CASKPSGGGVYF.

The chain couples TRBV11-2 to TRBJ1-1, with 7 bases fitting TRBD1. Trimming cost V 2 bases and J 5 bases; bases outside gene matches: 8. CDR3 length: 15 residues. Per the germline V gene, CDR1 is SGHAT and CDR2 is FQNNGV. The CDR3 DNA follows: TGTGCCAGCAGCTTACTACAGGGGATTAATACTGAAGCTTTCTTT. Translation gives CASSLLQGINTEAFF.

The V call is TRBV4-3, the J call TRBJ2-2; D might be TRBD2 (5 bases). Germline CDR1 reads LGHNA; CDR2 reads YSLEER. CDR3 length equals 15 residues. Trimming cost V 4 bases and J 4 bases, with 13 bases left between them. The CDR3 DNA sequence: TGCGCCAGCAGCCCCGGGGATATGGCCACCGGGGAGCTGTTTTTT. This translates into CASSPGDMATGELFF.

The rearrangement uses TRBV7-9 and TRBJ1-1, with TRBD1 as a possible D gene (5 bases). The CDR3 covers 14 residues. The ends were cut back, 5 bases at V and 3 bases at J, with 13 bases in the middle. Germline V gene lookup returns CDR1 SEHNR and CDR2 FQNEAQ (reference sequence). CDR3 bases: TGTGCCAGCAGCCCCGGAGGGGTCGACACTGAAGCTTTCTTT. Translation: CASSPGGVDTEAFF.